One and the same sample provided the 10 T cell receptor beta chains below, sequenced in a study of beta chain features in type 1 diabetes. Since all of the isolated RNA was reverse transcribed, expressed TCRB transcripts were what got sequenced. Here immunoSEQ multiplex PCR was the method, and the copy in TCRdb shows in-frame clones only, minus some. In the table there are some 150,000 clones, about 10% of which are singletons. The sequenced sample was naive CD4+ T cells from blood. The receptors were gathered from a man aged 18 to 30 in good health.

This clone has a handful of counts. This chain joins TRBV5-4 and TRBJ2-3; 9 nucleotides agree with TRBD1. Germline V gives CDR1 SGHNT, CDR2 YYREEE (reference sequence). V shed 2 bases and J 2 bases; nucleotides not matched to a gene: 15. The CDR3 runs to 19 residues. DNA for the CDR3: TGTGCCAGCAGCTTTCACAGGGGGCCTCCAAGGGCGTACACAGATACGCAGTATTTT. Its protein product is CASSFHRGPPRAYTDTQYF.

The chain is built from TRBV7-8 and TRBJ1-2; no clear D gene. V lost 1 base and J lost 6, with 9 bases in between. The CDR3 totals 13 residues. Germline lookup yields CDR1 SGHVS and CDR2 FQNEAQ. The CDR3 is CASSLGRRHGYTF. The CDR3 DNA follows: TGTGCCAGCAGCTTAGGGAGACGCCATGGCTACACCTTC.

The CDR3: CASSSATGVEQYF. Here the CDR3 DNA reads TGTGCCAGCAGCTCCGCGACAGGGGTCGAGCAGTACTTC. The chain joins TRBV7-2 to TRBJ2-5; 8 bases fit TRBD1. Near its end, the DNA agrees better with TRBJ2-7, so the J call may be wrong. CDR3 length: 13 amino acids. Germline V gives CDR1 SGHTA, CDR2 FQGNSA.

This clone has only a few counts. This chain connects TRBV7-8 to TRBJ2-7; a weak D match, TRBD1 (6 bases). This CDR3 spans 14 amino acids. V gave up 5 bases and J gave up 4 bases, with 15 bases separating them. Germline CDR1 reads SGHVS; CDR2 reads FQNEAQ. This CDR3 is CASSRGQYSYEQYF. Written as DNA, the CDR3 is TGTGCCAGCAGCCGTGGACAGTATAGTTACGAGCAGTACTTC.

The CDR3 DNA is TGTGCCAGCAGCAGAGATACGGAGACCCAGTACTTC. Protein product: CASSRDTETQYF. The chain carries TRBV7-2 and TRBJ2-5; no clear D gene. The germline V and J ends were trimmed by 5 bases and 5 bases, with 9 bases remaining between them. The germline CDR1 and CDR2 sequences are SGHTA and FQGNSA. There are 12 residues in the CDR3.

The genes are TRBV2 and TRBJ1-5; no clear D. There are 13 residues in the CDR3. V lost 7 bases, J lost 4 bases, and 11 bases lay in between. CDR1 SNHLY and CDR2 FYNNEI come from the germline V gene. CDR3 residues: CASNREGNQPQHF. The CDR3 coding sequence is TGTGCCAGCAATCGAGAGGGAAATCAGCCCCAGCATTTT.

The V gene is TRBV7-9, the J gene TRBJ2-7; D may be TRBD1 (6 bases). The CDR3 sequence is 12 residues long. Germline CDR1 is SEHNR and CDR2 is FQNEAQ (reference sequence). V lost 2 bases, J lost 6 bases, and 8 bases lay in between. CDR3 loop: CASSLQGGEQYF. Here the CDR3 DNA reads TGTGCCAGCAGCTTACAAGGGGGCGAGCAGTACTTC.

This clone was detected only a few times. This chain connects TRBV7-2 to TRBJ1-2, with D hard to call. The CDR3 loop spans 17 amino acids. Per the germline V gene, CDR1 is SGHTA and CDR2 is FQGNSA. The V gene lost 5 bases and the J gene lost 4 bases, with 23 bases spanning the gap. CDR3 in amino acids: CASSPREGPIPSYGYTF. The CDR3 DNA sequence: TGTGCCAGCAGCCCAAGGGAGGGCCCAATCCCCTCCTATGGCTACACCTTC.

This clone occurred a few times. The chain has TRBV19 and TRBJ2-7, with 11 bases identical to TRBD1. Germline V gene lookup returns CDR1 LNHDA and CDR2 SQIVND (reference sequence). This CDR3 spans 15 amino acids. V lost 3 bases, J lost 3 bases, and 4 bases stayed unmatched. Written as DNA, the CDR3 is TGTGCCAGTAGTATCCCGGGACAGGGGGTCTACGAGCAGTACTTC. Amino acid sequence: CASSIPGQGVYEQYF.

The chain has TRBV5-6 and TRBJ2-5; TRBD1 aligns across 9 bases. The CDR3 spans 16 residues. Germline V gives CDR1 SGHDT, CDR2 YYEEEE. Unmatched junction bases numbered 6, after V lost 3 bases and J lost 0 bases. DNA of the CDR3: TGTGCCAGCAGCTGGGGTGGGACAGGGAACCAAGAGACCCAGTACTTC. This encodes CASSWGGTGNQETQYF.